One sample yielded the 14 T cell receptor beta chains listed below, sequenced in a study of cytomegalovirus exposure and HLA in healthy donors (dated by TCRdb to about 2017). Library creation used the immunoSEQ multiplex PCR assay. The multiplex PCR relied on a mix of 60 forward primers for TCR Vbeta segments and 13 reverse primers for TCR Jbeta segments. In its TCRdb copy, this immuneACCESS table keeps in-frame sequences only and misses some clones. Where compared with another copy, unresolved V genes explain less than half of these, and the others have no known cause. The sample table holds 210,000 or so clones, of which less than 85% were seen once. 0.6% to 0.65% of the sample lies in the top ten. The specimen sequenced was PBMCs. Source of these receptors: a young man in good health and CMV-seronegative.

This clone has a handful of counts. V gene TRBV14 combines with J gene TRBJ1-1, with D unresolved. CDR1 SGHDN and CDR2 FVKESK come from the germline V gene. There are 13 residues in the CDR3. The V and J ends lost 5 bases and 0 bases respectively, with 7 bases between them. The CDR3 DNA reads as TGTGCCAGCAGCTATCAGTTGAACACTGAAGCTTTCTTT. It specifies CASSYQLNTEAFF.

As DNA, the CDR3 is TGCAGCGTCCCTATTAGGGACAGTGAAATCTACGAGCAGTACTTC. It yields the protein CSVPIRDSEIYEQYF. The V call is TRBV29-1, the J call TRBJ2-7, with 7 bases fitting TRBD1. Trimming cost V 6 bases and J 3 bases; bases outside gene matches: 14. The CDR3 has 15 amino acids. From germline, CDR1 is SQVTM and CDR2 ANQGSEA.

The chain combines TRBV28 with TRBJ2-2; D gene uncertain. V was cut by 6 bases and J by 4 bases, with 9 bases left in between. The CDR3 runs to 13 residues. The V gene's germline CDR1 is MDHEN and CDR2 SYDVKM. The CDR3 sequence: CASSTLSTGELFF. The CDR3 DNA sequence: TGTGCCAGCAGCACTTTGAGCACCGGGGAGCTGTTTTTT.

The chain links TRBV18 to TRBJ2-3; maybe TRBD2 (5 bases). The V end was cut by 1 base, the J end by 2 bases, with 7 bases between. Germline loops: CDR1 KGHSH, CDR2 LQKENI. The CDR3 is 14 residues long. CDR3 sequence (DNA): TGTGCCAGCTCACCACGAGGGAACACAGATACGCAGTATTTT. It is translated as CASSPRGNTDTQYF.

V usage is TRBV7-8 and J usage is TRBJ2-1; 7 bases are a match to TRBD1. CDR3 length: 17 residues. V lost 2 bases, J lost 7 bases, and 14 bases stayed unmatched. Germline lookup yields CDR1 SGHVS and CDR2 FQNEAQ. Here the CDR3 DNA reads TGTGCCAGCAGCTTAATCCCGGGCCAGGGGGTCCGGAATGAGCAGTTCTTC. This encodes CASSLIPGQGVRNEQFF.

V is TRBV7-9 and J is TRBJ2-7; tentatively, D is TRBD1 (5 bases). This CDR3 comprises 15 residues. CDR1 is SEHNR, CDR2 FQNEAQ, per germline (reference sequence). V lost 1 base, J lost 1 base, and 11 bases lay in between. CDR3 sequence: CASSLEGRSSYEQYF. CDR3 DNA sequence: TGTGCCAGCAGCTTAGAGGGGCGCAGTTCCTACGAGCAGTACTTC.

The chain recombines TRBV27 with TRBJ2-5; D remains ambiguous. The J call is in doubt because the DNA end fits TRBJ2-7 better. The germline gives CDR1 MNHEY, CDR2 SMNVEV (reference sequence). This CDR3 region has 15 residues. CDR3 nucleotide sequence: TGTGCCAGCAGTAAAAGACCAGACTTGTCCTACGAGCAGTACTTC. Translated: CASSKRPDLSYEQYF.

V is TRBV11-2 and J is TRBJ2-5; no firm D call. Per the germline V gene, CDR1 is SGHAT and CDR2 is FQNNGV. Trimming shortened V by 2 bases and J by 2 bases, and 9 bases separated the two germline ends. The CDR3 has 14 amino acids. For the CDR3, the DNA is TGTGCCAGCAGCTTATCTTATTTACAAGAGACCCAGTACTTC. Translation gives CASSLSYLQETQYF.

This chain connects TRBV4-1 to TRBJ2-7; D is possibly TRBD2 (7 bases). Germline V gene sequence: CDR1 MGHRA, CDR2 YSYEKL. The V and J ends lost 1 base and 0 bases respectively, with 16 bases between them. This CDR3 has 17 amino acids. In nucleotides, the CDR3 is TGCGCCAGCAGCCAAGCTGGGCTAGCGGACAGCTCCTACGAGCAGTACTTC. Amino acids: CASSQAGLADSSYEQYF.

This clone was observed a handful of times. The V call is TRBV7-9, the J call TRBJ2-5; 7 bases line up with TRBD1. Germline CDR1 and CDR2: SEHNR and FQNEAQ (reference sequence). The CDR3 spans 15 residues. After removal of 5 bases from V and 4 bases from J, the junction contained 10 bases not matched to a gene. DNA of the CDR3: TGTGCCAGCAGCCGGCGAGAGGACAGGAGAGAGACCCAGTACTTC. Amino acid sequence: CASSRREDRRETQYF.

The chain recombines TRBV13 with TRBJ2-2; 14 nucleotides line up with TRBD2. This CDR3 region has 16 residues. Germline lookup yields CDR1 PRHDT and CDR2 FYEKMQ (reference sequence). V shed 4 bases, J shed 5 bases, and the junction held 3 bases outside the gene matches. The CDR3 bases are TGTGCCAGCAGCTCGACTAGCGGGAGGGAGACCGGGGAGCTGTTTTTT. Translation: CASSSTSGRETGELFF.

The chain links TRBV18 to TRBJ2-5, with D possibly being TRBD2 (6 bases). Germline CDR1 and CDR2: KGHSH and LQKENI. The V gene lost 0 bases and the J gene lost 7 bases, with 15 bases spanning the gap. The CDR3 runs to 15 residues. The CDR3 DNA reads as TGTGCCAGCTCACCACCCCCCGGGGGATCCGGGACCCAGTACTTC. Protein product: CASSPPPGGSGTQYF.

The chain recombines TRBV28 with TRBJ1-4, with 8 bases identical to TRBD1. Germline V gene data show CDR1 as MDHEN and CDR2 as SYDVKM. Trimming at V came to 5 bases and at J to 4 bases, leaving 12 bases not matched to a gene. CDR3 length: 17 amino acids. The CDR3 DNA follows: TGTGCCAGCAGTCGGACAGGGATGGGTGATAGTAATGAAAAACTGTTTTTT. Protein sequence: CASSRTGMGDSNEKLFF.

The rearrangement links TRBV19 to TRBJ2-7; 9 positions agree with TRBD1. The CDR3 is 15 residues long. The germline gives CDR1 LNHDA, CDR2 SQIVND (reference sequence). V trimming: 9 bases; J trimming: 2 bases; junction bases outside the gene matches: 11. The CDR3 sequence is CASRERTGAPYEQYF. The CDR3 coding sequence is TGTGCCAGCAGAGAAAGGACAGGGGCCCCCTACGAGCAGTACTTC.